Given below is one TCR beta chain in context. Across 24 US areas, participants ranged in age from about 18 to 89 years. Grouping used clinical history reported by participants in a survey and questionnaire. The record originates from a study of blood T cell repertoires in COVID-19. Study at large: Samples came from the United States, Italy and Spain, spanning acute and convalescent COVID-19. In each case, the material was cDNA or gDNA derived from T cells, B-cell-depleted T cells, or PBMCs.

Clones were read by immunoSEQ multiplex PCR, and TCRdb kept only the in-frame ones, dropping some. The sample lists around 250,000 clones; around 88% were seen once. The CDR3 has 14 residues. Germline lookup yields CDR1 MGHRA and CDR2 YSYEKL. Trimming left V 4 bases short and J 3 bases short, with 13 bases between. What was sequenced was PBMCs or T cells enriched from blood (not recorded which). This TCR was sampled from a woman aged 35 to 49 with acute COVID-19. The chain recombines TRBV4-1 with TRBJ2-7; weak D call: TRBD2 (5 bases). The chain's CDR3 is CASSPFLGGYEQYF. In nucleotides, the CDR3 is TGCGCCAGCAGCCCCTTTCTAGGAGGCTACGAGCAGTACTTC.